This T cell receptor (beta chain) was recorded in a study of identical twins. V was cut by 4 bases and J by 7 bases, with 18 bases left in between. There are 15 residues in the CDR3. Germline lookup yields CDR1 SGHRS and CDR2 YFSETQ. This clonotype occurred many times. TCRdb itself ran the 5' RACE reads through MiXCR, one entry per CDR3 protein. This sample has hundreds of thousands of distinct CDR3 sequences, with less than 9% found just once. These data are also associated with another study on yellow fever vaccine responses in identical twins.

Sequencing input: PBMCs. The origin of this receptor is a woman aged 18-35 years in good health. The chain is built from TRBV5-1 and TRBJ1-5; possible D gene TRBD1, 5 bases. The CDR3 coding sequence is TGCGCCAGCAGCCCTGGGGCAGGGTGGGAACAGCCCCAGCATTTT. This encodes CASSPGAGWEQPQHF.